This TCR beta chain was captured by sequencing in a study of blood T cell repertoires in COVID-19. The overall study: The United States, Italy and Spain provided the acute and convalescent COVID-19 samples. Sample material is recorded as cDNA or gDNA derived from T cells, B-cell-depleted T cells, or PBMCs.

This clone has a handful of counts. The CDR3 is 12 residues long. Trimming took off 8 bases at V and 6 bases at J, with 10 bases between the two ends. Germline CDR1 and CDR2: MNHNY and SVGAGI (reference sequence). Per the authors' pipeline: Amplification from reference gene primers served as the basis for estimated nucleated cell counts. TCRdb's table, derived via immunoSEQ multiplex PCR, lists solely in-frame clones and lacks some. V, J and clone size were drawn from that table, and D and trimming were deduced from the DNA. The sample carries fewer than 250,000 clones, roughly 80% recorded once. The chain uses TRBV6-6 and TRBJ2-2, with D possibly matching TRBD1 (5 bases). Sequencing input: peripheral blood. This receptor was taken from a woman in her sixties or seventies with active or convalescent COVID-19. CDR3 bases: TGTGCCAGCCTCCAGGGTTCCGGGGAGCTGTTTTTT. The encoded protein is CASLQGSGELFF.